This is a list of T cell receptor beta chains from one sample in a study of HIV-infected patients and healthy controls. From the 5' RACE reads, TCRdb called clonotypes with MiXCR, one entry per CDR3 protein. The sample gives about 67,000 distinct CDR3 sequences, approximately 16% of which show up once; 4.5% to 7% is in the top ten. Sample: CD4+ T cells from blood. These TCRs come from a human donor in good health. Each CDR3 is given with its conserved first and last residue. D genes are given only for firm matches. Clone size is shown for a subset of rows, as once, few, many or a class of expanded clone.

clone_size d_call j_call v_call cdr3_nt cdr3_aa
many - TRBJ2-5 TRBV11-1 TGTGCCAGCAGCTTTGGGGGTTTCCAAGAGACCCAGTACTTC CASSFGGFQETQYF
many - TRBJ2-6 TRBV12-3/TRBV12-4 TGTGCCTCGAGGGGATCTGGGGCCAACGTCCTGACTTTC CASRGSGANVLTF
few - TRBJ2-3 TRBV7-9 TGTGCCAGCAGCTTAGCCCGCGCGACTGGTTTTAGGCGTCATACGCAGTATTTT CASSLARATGFRRHTQYF
few - TRBJ1-2 TRBV6-2/TRBV6-3 TGTGCCAGCAGTTTACAGGAGCTCTATGGCTACACCTTC CASSLQELYGYTF
- - TRBJ2-7 TRBV28 TGTGCCAGCAGTATACCTTCACGGACAGACCTTTCTCCCGAGCAGTACTTC CASSIPSRTDLSPEQYF
few - TRBJ1-2 TRBV28 TGTGCCAGCAGTTTGGCTTCGTCAGCCAAGGATAATGGCTACACCTTC CASSLASSAKDNGYTF
few TRBD2 TRBJ2-4 TRBV11-3 TGTGCCAGCAGCCCCGGACTAGCGGAAAACATTCAGTACTTC CASSPGLAENIQYF
many TRBD2 TRBJ2-1 TRBV18 TGTGCCAGCTCACTAGCGGGAGGGCGTAGTGAGCAGTTCTTC CASSLAGGRSEQFF
few TRBD1 TRBJ1-4 TRBV7-9 TGTGCCAGCAGCTTGGGACAGAGCTCTAATGAAAAACTGTTTTTT CASSLGQSSNEKLFF
- - TRBJ2-3 TRBV2 TGTGCCAGCAGCCCCGGATCCCGGTCTACGCAGTATTTT CASSPGSRSTQYF
- - TRBJ1-1 TRBV7-2 TGTGCCAGCAGCTTAGCCACAGACACTGAAGCTTTCTTT CASSLATDTEAFF
once - TRBJ1-5 TRBV30 TGTGCCTGGAGCGACAGGCGGGGCATCAATCAGCCCCAGCATTTT CAWSDRRGINQPQHF
- - TRBJ2-7 TRBV27 TGTGCCAGCAGGAGCGGGGGGACAGGCGGCGAGCAGTACTTC CASRSGGTGGEQYF
few - TRBJ2-3 TRBV7-9 TGTGCCAGCAGCCCGATTAAAGATACGCAGTATTTT CASSPIKDTQYF
few - TRBJ1-2 TRBV9 TGTGCCAGCAGCGTAGACAACACTAAGGGCTACACCTTC CASSVDNTKGYTF
- TRBD1 TRBJ1-5 TRBV12-3/TRBV12-4 TGTGCCACCAGCAGGGGGGGTTCTTGGGGACAGCCCCAGCATTTT CATSRGGSWGQPQHF
many TRBD2 TRBJ2-3 TRBV2 TGTGCCACGAAACGGGAGGTTGGCACAGATACGCAGTATTTT CATKREVGTDTQYF
- - TRBJ1-1 TRBV7-9 TGTGCCAGCAGCTTGGACGGGTCCACTGAAGCTTTCTTT CASSLDGSTEAFF
few - TRBJ1-1 TRBV6-6 TGTGCCAGCCGGTGGAACACTGAAGCTTTCTTT CASRWNTEAFF
- - TRBJ2-7 TRBV20-1 TGCAGTGCTTGCCGGGACACAAGTTCCTACGAGCAGTACTTC CSACRDTSSYEQYF
many - TRBJ2-3 TRBV29-1 TGCAGCGTTGAGCTCCGAGTGCACACAGATACGCAGTATTTT CSVELRVHTDTQYF
- - TRBJ1-2 TRBV19 TGTGCCAGTAGTATTGGCTATGGCTACACCTTC CASSIGYGYTF
many - TRBJ2-5 TRBV5-4 TGTGCCAGCAGCTCGGGCCCCCAAGAGACCCAGTACTTC CASSSGPQETQYF
- TRBD1 TRBJ2-3 TRBV24-1 TGTGCCACCAGTGATCCCGGACAGGGCAAGAAAGATACGCAGTATTTT CATSDPGQGKKDTQYF
once - TRBJ2-6 TRBV11-1 TGTGCCAGCAGCTTATTAGAGGGGGCCAACGTCCTGACTTTC CASSLLEGANVLTF
many TRBD2 TRBJ2-2 TRBV20-1 TGCAGTGCTAGAGGTCTAGCGGGAGACGCCGGGGAGCTGTTTTTT CSARGLAGDAGELFF
- - TRBJ2-5 TRBV12-3/TRBV12-4 TGTGCCAGCAGACTCAGAGAGACCCAGTACTTC CASRLRETQYF
many - TRBJ2-1 TRBV6-2/TRBV6-3 TGTGCCACTAACCTGGGACTGGTCTACAATGAGCAGTTCTTC CATNLGLVYNEQFF
- - TRBJ1-4 TRBV7-9 TGTGCCAGCGGGCCTTATAATGAAAAACTGTTTTTT CASGPYNEKLFF
many TRBD2 TRBJ2-1 TRBV29-1 TGCAGCGTTGAAGATATCCAGCGGGAGGGGAATGAGCAGTTCTTC CSVEDIQREGNEQFF